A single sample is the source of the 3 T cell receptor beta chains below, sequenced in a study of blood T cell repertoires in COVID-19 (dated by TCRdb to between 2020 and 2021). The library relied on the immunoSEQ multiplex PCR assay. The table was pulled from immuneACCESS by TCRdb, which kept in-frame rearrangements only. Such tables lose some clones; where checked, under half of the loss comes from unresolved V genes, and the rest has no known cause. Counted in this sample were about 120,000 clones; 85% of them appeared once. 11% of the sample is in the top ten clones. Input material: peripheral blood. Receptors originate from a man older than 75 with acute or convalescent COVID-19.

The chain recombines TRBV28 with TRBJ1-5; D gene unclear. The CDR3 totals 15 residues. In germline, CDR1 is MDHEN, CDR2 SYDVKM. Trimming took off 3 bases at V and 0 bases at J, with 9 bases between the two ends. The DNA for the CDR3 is TGTGCCAGCAGTTTCCAACAGAATAGCAATCAGCCCCAGCATTTT. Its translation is CASSFQQNSNQPQHF.

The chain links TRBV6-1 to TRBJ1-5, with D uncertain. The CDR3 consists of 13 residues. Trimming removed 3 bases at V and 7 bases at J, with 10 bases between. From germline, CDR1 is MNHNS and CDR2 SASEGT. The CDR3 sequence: CASSETRSQPQHF. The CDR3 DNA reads TGTGCCAGCAGTGAGACCCGGAGCCAGCCCCAGCATTTT.

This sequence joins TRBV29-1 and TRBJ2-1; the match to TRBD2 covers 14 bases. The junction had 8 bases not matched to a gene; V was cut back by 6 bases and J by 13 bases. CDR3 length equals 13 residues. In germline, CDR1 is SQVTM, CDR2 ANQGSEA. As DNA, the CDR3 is TGCAGCGTCGCGACTAGCGGGGGGGCCTATCAGTTCTTC. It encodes CSVATSGGAYQFF.